The rows below give T cell receptor beta chains drawn from one sample of a study of T-cell reconstitution after alpha-beta-depleted transplantation in children. TCRdb itself ran the PCR reads through MiXCR, one entry per CDR3 protein. The sample holds about 110,000 distinct CDR3 sequences, around a tenth seen once. Here the sequenced sample was PBMCs from the stem cell graft donor, taken from the stem cell graft. The receptor source for this set is a human donor who donated a stem cell graft to a child with acute lymphoblastic leukemia. Each CDR3 is given with its conserved first and last residue. A D gene is named only where the DNA matches it firmly. Some rows mark clone size as missing; the rest say once, few, many or name a class of expanded clone.

j_gene,d_gene,abundance,v_gene,CDR3aa,CDR3nt
TRBJ2-1,-,many,TRBV12-3/TRBV12-4,CASRGGGSYNEQFF,TGTGCCAGCAGAGGGGGTGGCTCCTACAATGAGCAGTTCTTC
TRBJ2-7,-,many,TRBV29-1,CSVVNYEQYF,TGCAGCGTCGTTAACTACGAGCAGTACTTC
TRBJ2-7,-,many,TRBV20-1,CSARDTGFPYEQYF,TGCAGTGCTAGAGATACCGGATTTCCCTACGAGCAGTACTTC
TRBJ2-5,-,-,TRBV29-1,CSVQRAQETQYF,TGCAGCGTTCAGAGGGCACAAGAGACCCAGTACTTC
TRBJ2-7,-,many,TRBV5-1,CASSLEGHEQYF,TGCGCCAGCAGCTTGGAGGGCCACGAGCAGTACTTC
TRBJ1-6,-,many,TRBV20-1,CSAPFGGAVGNSPLHF,TGCAGTGCCCCTTTCGGAGGGGCGGTTGGGAATTCACCCCTCCACTTT
TRBJ1-1,-,many,TRBV20-1,CSARDYMVNTEAFF,TGCAGTGCTAGAGATTATATGGTGAACACTGAAGCTTTCTTT
TRBJ1-5,-,many,TRBV4-2,CASSQVLIKISNQPQHF,TGTGCCAGCAGCCAAGTTCTTATAAAGATTTCCAATCAGCCCCAGCATTTT
TRBJ2-2,-,many,TRBV7-7,CASSLGQSSGELFF,TGTGCTAGCAGCTTAGGGCAGTCATCGGGGGAGCTGTTTTTT
TRBJ2-7,-,few,TRBV5-1,CASSSQGPTYEQYF,TGCGCCAGCAGCTCTCAGGGGCCTACCTACGAGCAGTACTTC
TRBJ2-1,-,many,TRBV20-1,CSAPQSRLYNEQFF,TGCAGTGCCCCTCAGTCTCGGCTATACAATGAGCAGTTCTTC
TRBJ1-6,TRBD1,many,TRBV5-1,CASSSQGANSPLHF,TGCGCCAGCAGCTCACAGGGGGCCAATTCACCCCTCCACTTT
TRBJ2-3,-,many,TRBV20-1,CSARLDTQYF,TGCAGTGCTAGGCTTGATACGCAGTATTTT
TRBJ2-5,-,many,TRBV7-9,CASSARAGGGLQETQYF,TGTGCCAGCAGTGCCCGGGCTGGCGGGGGCCTCCAAGAGACCCAGTACTTC
TRBJ2-7,-,many,TRBV5-5,CASSPPRQADYEQYF,TGTGCCAGCAGCCCCCCGCGGCAGGCAGACTACGAGCAGTACTTC
TRBJ2-4,-,many,TRBV5-1,CASSLVGGSGAKNIQYF,TGCGCCAGCAGCTTGGTCGGGGGCAGTGGGGCCAAAAACATTCAGTACTTC
TRBJ2-4,-,many,TRBV7-2,CASSLVAGRNIQYF,TGTGCCAGCAGCTTAGTCGCGGGAAGGAACATTCAGTACTTC
TRBJ2-7,-,many,TRBV29-1,CSVLSGTHTYEQYF,TGCAGCGTTTTATCCGGGACTCATACCTACGAGCAGTACTTC
TRBJ2-1,-,many,TRBV28,CASSLLTNNEQFF,TGTGCCAGCAGTCTTCTTACTAACAATGAGCAGTTCTTC
TRBJ2-1,TRBD2,many,TRBV7-9,CASSFPGLESEQFF,TGTGCCAGCAGCTTTCCGGGACTAGAGAGTGAGCAGTTCTTC
TRBJ2-4,-,few,TRBV10-3,CAISESEGAENIQYF,TGTGCCATCAGTGAGTCGGAGGGGGCGGAAAACATTCAGTACTTC
TRBJ1-5,TRBD1,many,TRBV27,CASSFGQGGNQPQHF,TGTGCCAGCAGTTTTGGACAGGGGGGAAATCAGCCCCAGCATTTT
TRBJ2-3,-,many,TRBV20-1,CSARPIGVGTDTQYF,TGCAGTGCTAGGCCTATTGGGGTTGGCACAGATACGCAGTATTTT
TRBJ1-4,-,-,TRBV6-5,CASSYSIMAGTDEKLFF,TGTGCCAGCAGTTACTCGATAATGGCCGGGACGGATGAAAAACTGTTTTTT
TRBJ2-2,TRBD2,many,TRBV7-2,CASSFSLAGGPDTGELFF,TGTGCCAGCAGCTTCTCGCTAGCGGGAGGGCCGGACACCGGGGAGCTGTTTTTT
TRBJ2-1,-,many,TRBV20-1,CSARRHNEQFF,TGCAGTGCTAGAAGACACAATGAGCAGTTCTTC